The rows below give T cell receptor beta chains drawn from one sample of a study of cytomegalovirus exposure and HLA in healthy donors. Profiling relied on immunoSEQ multiplex PCR, and the TCRdb table lists in-frame clones only, not all of them. The table lists around 190,000 clones, about 90% of them singletons. The sample taken for sequencing was PBMCs. The receptor set was obtained from a boy under 10 years old in good health and CMV-seronegative. Both conserved end residues are part of each CDR3. The D gene is left open where the match is weak. A clone size is listed for some rows: how often the clone was seen (once, few, many), or a class if it is expanded.

>TRBJ1-2|TRBV29-1|-|-
CSVDTRFYGYTF
TGCAGCGTTGACACTCGTTTCTATGGCTACACCTTC
>TRBJ1-5|TRBV6-5|-|few
CASSYSPYGAQPQHF
TGTGCCAGCAGTTACTCCCCGTACGGTGCTCAGCCCCAGCATTTT
>TRBJ2-1|TRBV6-1|TRBD1|-
CASRGQVRFNEQFF
TGTGCCAGCAGGGGACAGGTTAGGTTCAATGAGCAGTTCTTC
>TRBJ1-1|TRBV7-9|TRBD1|-
CSSSFSTGDTEAFF
TGTTCCAGCAGCTTCTCAACAGGGGACACTGAAGCTTTCTTT
>TRBJ2-2|TRBV15|-|-
CATSANKGTGELFF
TGTGCCACCAGTGCGAATAAGGGGACCGGGGAGCTGTTTTTT
>TRBJ1-5|TRBV27|TRBD1|-
CASNPLLGTADSQPQHF
TGTGCCAGCAATCCCCTCCTAGGGACAGCCGACAGTCAGCCCCAGCATTTT
>TRBJ2-7|TRBV4-1|-|few
CASSQDFPDSQPRYEQYF
TGCGCCAGCAGCCAAGATTTCCCAGACAGCCAGCCCCGATACGAGCAGTACTTC
>TRBJ1-1|TRBV18|-|-
CASSLDRNTEAFF
TGTGCCAGCTCACTGGACAGAAACACTGAAGCTTTCTTT
>TRBJ1-5|TRBV4-2|TRBD1|-
CASSQRDRDVRPQHF
TGTGCCAGCAGCCAACGGGACAGGGACGTTCGGCCCCAGCATTTT
>TRBJ1-5|TRBV6-1|-|-
CASSEGGVGQPQHF
TGTGCCAGCAGTGAGGGGGGAGTAGGACAGCCCCAGCATTTT
>TRBJ2-1|TRBV2|-|-
CASSEGGLSPAENEQFF
TGTGCCAGCAGTGAAGGAGGACTTTCACCAGCCGAGAATGAGCAGTTCTTC
>TRBJ2-1|TRBV7-3|TRBD2|once
CASSLMGRAPTSSYNEQFF
TGTGCCAGCAGCCTAATGGGGAGGGCGCCCACGAGCTCCTACAATGAGCAGTTCTTC
>TRBJ2-1|TRBV6-5|TRBD2|-
CASSYGGTSYYEQFF
TGTGCCAGCAGTTACGGCGGGACTAGCTACTATGAGCAGTTCTTC
>TRBJ1-4|TRBV29-1|-|-
CSVAGVAATNEKLFF
TGCAGCGTCGCAGGCGTGGCCGCAACTAATGAAAAACTGTTTTTT
>TRBJ1-2|TRBV30|TRBD1|-
CAWSVPNLRDSTPGGYGYTF
TGTGCCTGGAGTGTACCCAACCTCCGGGACAGCACCCCTGGGGGCTATGGCTACACCTTC
>TRBJ1-1|TRBV15|-|once
CATSRGSGLNTEAFF
TGTGCCACCAGCAGAGGATCAGGGCTGAACACTGAAGCTTTCTTT
>TRBJ1-1|TRBV19|-|once
CASKESGDGSEAFF
TGTGCCAGTAAGGAATCCGGAGACGGATCAGAAGCTTTCTTT
>TRBJ1-1|TRBV7-8|TRBD1|-
CASSLDRDRVFPENTEAFF
TGTGCCAGCAGCTTAGATCGGGACAGGGTATTCCCTGAGAACACTGAAGCTTTCTTT
>TRBJ1-4|TRBV2|-|-
CASSVGREKLFF
TGTGCCAGCAGTGTCGGTCGGGAAAAACTGTTTTTT
>TRBJ2-1|TRBV19|-|-
CASSISGVTYNEQFF
TGTGCCAGTAGTATTTCGGGAGTGACCTACAATGAGCAGTTCTTC
>TRBJ2-2|TRBV5-1|TRBD2|-
CASSITGGGELFF
TGCGCCAGCAGCATAACGGGGGGCGGGGAGCTGTTTTTT
>TRBJ2-1|TRBV4-1|-|few
CASSQGQLAYEQFF
TGCGCCAGCAGCCAAGGTCAACTAGCTTATGAGCAGTTCTTC
>TRBJ2-2|TRBV5-1|-|-
CASSPSPSTGELFF
TGCGCCAGCAGCCCAAGCCCAAGCACCGGGGAGCTGTTTTTT